This entry lists 10 T cell receptor beta chains sequenced from one sample in a study of beta chain features in type 1 diabetes. All of the isolated RNA was reverse transcribed, so expressed TCRB transcripts were sequenced. Some clones are missing from TCRdb's copy, which holds only in-frame ones; the method was immunoSEQ multiplex PCR. The sample shows about 340,000 clones, roughly 8% of them seen only once. The specimen was central memory CD4+ T cells from blood. The receptors here all came from a woman in her late teens or twenties in good health.

The chain employs TRBV28 and TRBJ2-7; TRBD2 aligns across 8 bases. The CDR3 runs to 16 residues. J lost 2 bases, V lost 3 bases, and 9 bases had no gene match. Germline V lookup: CDR1 MDHEN, CDR2 SYDVKM. The CDR3 nucleotides read TGTGCCAGCAGTTTGGGCGGCGGCGGGAGGCCCTACGAGCAGTACTTC. This gives the protein CASSLGGGGRPYEQYF.

This clone was seen more than once but under ten times. The chain is built from TRBV9 and TRBJ2-2; D not certain. Trimming left V 7 bases short and J 1 base short, with 20 bases between. Per germline, CDR1 SGDLS and CDR2 YYNGEE. This CDR3 comprises 17 residues. CDR3 DNA: TGTGCCAGCTCCCCTCTTCGTTTCTTAGAGAACACCGGGGAGCTGTTTTTT. Translated, it gives CASSPLRFLENTGELFF.

V and J are TRBV15 and TRBJ2-7; no definite D call. The germline V and J ends were trimmed by 0 bases and 2 bases, with 11 bases remaining between them. Germline CDR1 is LNHNV and CDR2 is YYDKDF (reference sequence). The CDR3 is 15 residues long. The CDR3 DNA reads TGTGCCACCAGCAGAGACCCCTCCGTTACCTACGAGCAGTACTTC. The encoded protein is CATSRDPSVTYEQYF.

Here the CDR3 DNA reads TGCGCCAGCAGCCGGGTGGGGACCGGGACAACTTTAGCCAAAAACATTCAGTACTTC. Protein product: CASSRVGTGTTLAKNIQYF. This sequence joins TRBV5-1 and TRBJ2-4; TRBD1 is a possible D gene (6 bases). Germline values: CDR1 SGHRS, CDR2 YFSETQ. The CDR3 is made up of 19 amino acids. Trimming cost V 4 bases and J 0 bases, with 23 bases left between them.

This clone has a count of ten or more. The V and J genes are TRBV11-2 and TRBJ2-1, with TRBD2 matching over 7 bases. V lost 4 bases, J lost 15 bases, and 9 bases stayed unmatched. The CDR3 totals 12 residues. Germline V gene sequence: CDR1 SGHAT, CDR2 FQNNGV. The CDR3 DNA reads TGTGCCAGCAGCTCCCAGGCGGGAGTTTTGTTCTTC. Its protein is CASSSQAGVLFF.

The J gene is TRBJ2-3, the V gene TRBV2; D is unresolved. This CDR3 comprises 10 residues. CDR1 and CDR2 (germline): SNHLY, FYNNEI. The V end was cut by 8 bases, the J end by 2 bases, with 2 bases between. Here the CDR3 reads CASLTDTQYF. CDR3 DNA: TGTGCCAGCCTCACAGATACGCAGTATTTT. Full variable domain (outside the CDR3, taken from reference TRBV2 and TRBJ2-3): EPEVTQTPSHQVTQMGQEVILRCVPISNHLYFYWYRQILGQKVEFLVSFYNNEISEKSEIFDDQFSVERPDGSNFTLKIRSTKLEDSAMYFCASLTDTQYFGPGTRLTVL.

The CDR3 bases are TGTGCCACCAGCAGTGCGCTAGCGGGAGCCGGGTGGGAGACCCAGTACTTC. Translation gives CATSSALAGAGWETQYF. V usage is TRBV15 and J usage is TRBJ2-5; 10 bases agree with TRBD2. The J segment lost 5 bases and the V segment lost 3 bases, leaving 12 bases of the junction unmatched. The length of the CDR3 is 17 residues. The germline CDR1 and CDR2 sequences are LNHNV and YYDKDF (reference sequence).

This clone has ten or more counts. V is TRBV4-1 and J is TRBJ2-3, with 7 positions matching TRBD2. Germline V gene sequence: CDR1 MGHRA, CDR2 YSYEKL. V was pared by 6 bases and J by 1 base, with 10 bases of the junction left unmatched. This CDR3 comprises 16 residues. In DNA form, the CDR3 reads TGCGCCAGCAGGCAAAATCCCAGCGGGGGCACAGATACGCAGTATTTT. It translates to CASRQNPSGGTDTQYF.

This clone has more than one count but fewer than ten. The chain recombines TRBV29-1 with TRBJ2-3; no definite D call. The V gene lost 6 bases and the J gene lost 1 base, with 14 bases spanning the gap. The germline V gene has CDR1 SQVTM and CDR2 ANQGSEA. The CDR3 covers 14 residues. DNA of the CDR3: TGCAGCGTAAATGGGGTCACCGGCACAGATACGCAGTATTTT. Translated, it gives CSVNGVTGTDTQYF.

This clone was found a few times. The chain combines TRBV6-6 with TRBJ2-1; no clear D gene. Germline CDR1 reads MNHNY; CDR2 reads SVGAGI (reference sequence). V lost 4 bases, J lost 1 base, and 11 bases lay in between. The CDR3 length is 15 residues. CDR3 loop: CASSFPALSYNEQFF. The DNA for the CDR3 is TGTGCCAGCAGTTTCCCTGCTCTGTCCTACAATGAGCAGTTCTTC.